Given below is one TCR beta chain in context. Clones were sequenced by immunoSEQ multiplex PCR, and TCRdb holds only the in-frame ones, with some missing. The sample has about 100,000 clones, about 86% seen once; the top ten hold approximately 1.6%. The data originate from a study of blood T cell repertoires in COVID-19. Study-level information: PBMCs, B-cell-depleted T cells, or T cells were the source of the cDNA or gDNA that made up the material.

This clonotype originated in a man at least 80 years old with acute or convalescent COVID-19. The sequenced sample was peripheral blood.

The CDR3 coding sequence is TGTGCCAGCAGTCCCCGACAGGCAACTAACCTCTATGGCTACACCTTC. It is translated as CASSPRQATNLYGYTF. The chain joins TRBV6-2 or TRBV6-3 to TRBJ1-2; a possible D gene is TRBD1 (6 bases). Germline values: CDR1 MNHEY, CDR2 SVGEGT. The CDR3 totals 16 residues. V dropped 5 bases and J dropped 4 bases, with 20 bases sitting between them.